Below are 32 T cell receptor beta chains sequenced from a single sample in a study of PD-1 blockade in classical Hodgkin lymphoma. The data were produced by immunoSEQ multiplex PCR, yet TCRdb's version contains in-frame clones alone and is incomplete. The sample shows 40,000 to 45,000 clones, around 75% of them seen only once. Every one of the patients relapsed after autologous stem cell transplantation (brentuximab vedotin exposure was variable). The sample was peripheral blood mononuclear cells (PBMCs), taken at baseline. Receptors originate from a human donor with classical Hodgkin lymphoma.

The V gene is TRBV14, the J gene TRBJ2-1, with TRBD2 matching over 13 bases. The CDR3 consists of 16 residues. From germline, CDR1 is SGHDN and CDR2 FVKESK. The V and J ends lost 3 bases and 6 bases, in that order; junction bases with no gene match: 5. In DNA, the CDR3 is TGTGCCAGCAGCCAGGGACTAGCGGGATGGTTCAATGAGCAGTTCTTC. Protein sequence: CASSQGLAGWFNEQFF.

This chain links TRBV9 with TRBJ2-4; 7 bases line up with TRBD2. The CDR3 extends over 15 amino acids. Germline CDR1 reads SGDLS; CDR2 reads YYNGEE. The junction had 11 bases not matched to a gene; V was cut back by 4 bases and J by 7 bases. The CDR3 sequence is CASSSGEGFYNIQYF. The CDR3 DNA follows: TGTGCCAGCAGCAGCGGGGAGGGGTTTTATAACATTCAGTACTTC.

V usage is TRBV6-5 and J usage is TRBJ2-3; maybe TRBD2 (5 bases). The CDR3 is 15 amino acids. Germline assignment: CDR1 MNHEY and CDR2 SVGAGI. Trimming left V 0 bases short and J 0 bases short, with 7 bases between. The CDR3 loop is CASSYSASSTDTQYF. The CDR3 DNA sequence: TGTGCCAGCAGTTACTCTGCTAGCAGCACAGATACGCAGTATTTT.

V usage is TRBV25-1 and J usage is TRBJ2-7; TRBD1 matches at 7 bases. With V trimmed by 6 bases and J by 0 bases, 8 bases remained unmatched. Germline V gene data show CDR1 as MGHDK and CDR2 as SYGVNS. The length of the CDR3 is 15 residues. The CDR3 region has the DNA TGTGCCAGCAGCCAAGGGGCAGGGGGCTCCTACGAGCAGTACTTC. Residues: CASSQGAGGSYEQYF.

Concerning this clone itself: The same CDR3 also results from other DNA sequences found in this sample. This rearrangement joins TRBV6-1 to TRBJ1-1, with 8 nucleotides matching TRBD1. Germline trimming cut 6 bases from V and 5 bases from J; bases unmatched to any gene: 5. This CDR3 contains 13 residues. Germline V gives CDR1 MNHNS, CDR2 SASEGT. CDR3: CASSGQGKTEAFF. The CDR3 DNA reads as TGTGCCAGCAGCGGACAGGGTAAGACTGAAGCTTTCTTT.

CDR3 region: CASSLGAEQFF. CDR3 sequence (DNA): TGTGCCAGCAGCTTAGGGGCTGAGCAGTTCTTC. The chain combines TRBV7-9 with TRBJ2-1; D is uncertain. The CDR3 has 11 residues. V gave up 1 base and J gave up 9 bases, with 4 bases separating them. From germline, CDR1 is SEHNR and CDR2 FQNEAQ (reference sequence).

The rearrangement joins TRBV5-1 to TRBJ2-3; 8 bases agree with TRBD2. V lost 3 bases, J lost 2 bases, and 5 bases stayed unmatched. This CDR3 contains 15 residues. CDR1 and CDR2 (germline): SGHRS, YFSETQ. CDR3 nucleotide sequence: TGCGCCAGCAGCTCGCGGGGGGCGCACACAGATACGCAGTATTTT. Translating it yields CASSSRGAHTDTQYF.

The chain recombines TRBV6-5 with TRBJ1-5, with D uncertain. The CDR3 sequence is 14 residues long. The germline CDR1 and CDR2 sequences are MNHEY and SVGAGI. The V end was cut by 2 bases, the J end by 3 bases, with 8 bases between. CDR3 residues: CASSYVQTNQPQHF. CDR3 sequence (DNA): TGTGCCAGCAGTTACGTACAGACCAATCAGCCCCAGCATTTT.

The genes are TRBV6-5 and TRBJ2-7; no reliable D call. The length of the CDR3 is 13 residues. V was pared by 4 bases and J by 0 bases, with 7 bases between. Germline CDR1 MNHEY, CDR2 SVGAGI. The CDR3, as DNA: TGTGCCAGCAGTTCTCGGAACTCCTACGAGCAGTACTTC. Translation gives CASSSRNSYEQYF.

CDR3 protein: CASSLWGTGYEQYF. The CDR3 nucleotides are TGTGCCAGCAGTTTATGGGGCACCGGCTACGAGCAGTACTTC. V and J are TRBV27 and TRBJ2-7; tentative D call: TRBD1 (5 bases). V was shortened by 1 base and J by 3 bases, with 10 bases between the two germline ends. Germline V gives CDR1 MNHEY, CDR2 SMNVEV (reference sequence). This CDR3 is built from 14 residues.

The rearrangement joins TRBV7-3 to TRBJ2-2, with D unclear. The CDR3 totals 15 residues. CDR1 is SGHTA, CDR2 FQGTGA, per germline. Trimming stripped 2 bases from V and 1 base from J, with 8 bases between. The CDR3 nucleotides are TGTGCCAGCAGCTTAGGCTCCGGGAACACCGGGGAGCTGTTTTTT. Translating it yields CASSLGSGNTGELFF. Variable domain in full (rest from reference TRBV7-3 and TRBJ2-2): GAGVSQTPSNKVTEKGKYVELRCDPISGHTALYWYRQSLGQGPEFLIYFQGTGAADDSGLPNDRFFAVRPEGSVSTLKIQRTERGDSAVYLCASSLGSGNTGELFFGEGSRLTVL.

The chain has TRBV6-5 and TRBJ1-2; D perhaps matches TRBD1 (6 bases). There are 12 residues in the CDR3. Trimming pared 8 bases from V and 7 bases from J, leaving 14 bases between. CDR1 MNHEY and CDR2 SVGAGI come from the germline V gene. The CDR3, as DNA: TGTGCCAGCGTGGGGGCCAAAAGTGGCTACACCTTC. Its translation is CASVGAKSGYTF.

The chain has TRBV6-1 and TRBJ2-7, with D maybe TRBD2 (5 bases). Germline CDR1 reads MNHNS; CDR2 reads SASEGT. Trimming took 7 bases from V and 6 from J, leaving 13 bases between them. The CDR3 runs to 12 residues. CDR3 DNA sequence: TGTGCCAGCACCGAGACTAATATCGAGCAGTACTTC. It encodes CASTETNIEQYF.

V gene TRBV29-1 combines with J gene TRBJ1-2, with D possibly matching TRBD1 (6 bases). Trimming left V 0 bases short and J 8 bases short, with 13 bases between. CDR1 is SQVTM, CDR2 ANQGSEA, per germline. The CDR3 runs to 13 residues. The CDR3 loop reads CSVEEVDREGYTF. Written as DNA, the CDR3 is TGCAGCGTTGAAGAAGTGGACAGAGAAGGCTACACCTTC.

The chain links TRBV11-3 to TRBJ2-1, with unresolved D. CDR1 SGHNT and CDR2 YENEEA come from the germline V gene. This CDR3 has 15 amino acids. Trimming cost V 0 bases and J 7 bases, with 13 bases left between them. The CDR3 nucleotides read TGTGCCAGCAGCTTAGAAACGGGCGCGATGAATGAGCAGTTCTTC. Protein product: CASSLETGAMNEQFF.

The chain couples TRBV7-2 to TRBJ2-3; TRBD2 aligns across 12 bases. V was clipped by 7 bases and J by 6 bases; unmatched bases: 14. The germline gives CDR1 SGHTA, CDR2 FQGNSA. The CDR3 extends over 17 amino acids. The CDR3 DNA follows: TGTGCCAGCACCCTTCGACTAGCGGGAGAACCCCCCGATACGCAGTATTTT. Encoded protein: CASTLRLAGEPPDTQYF.

The chain uses TRBV13 and TRBJ1-1; maybe TRBD1 (5 bases). CDR3 length equals 12 residues. V was pared by 1 base and J by 11 bases, with 11 bases between. From germline, CDR1 is PRHDT and CDR2 FYEKMQ (reference sequence). The CDR3 coding sequence is TGTGCCAGCAGCTTAGCGGCCAGGGCTGCTTTCTTT. Its protein product is CASSLAARAAFF.

Here the CDR3 reads CASSLKKQNGYTF. In nucleotides, the CDR3 is TGTGCCAGCAGCTTGAAGAAGCAAAATGGCTACACCTTC. V gene TRBV7-9 combines with J gene TRBJ1-2, with D hard to call. Germline V gives CDR1 SEHNR, CDR2 FQNEAQ (reference sequence). Trimming left V 3 bases short and J 6 bases short, with 11 bases between. This CDR3 has 13 amino acids. The full variable domain, rest sourced from reference TRBV7-9 and TRBJ1-2, is DTGVSQNPRHKITKRGQNVTFRCDPISEHNRLYWYRQTLGQGPEFLTYFQNEAQLEKSRLLSDRFSAERPKGSFSTLEIQRTEQGDSAMYLCASSLKKQNGYTFGSGTRLTVV.

This rearrangement joins TRBV27 to TRBJ2-3, with D uncertain. Germline CDR1 MNHEY, CDR2 SMNVEV (reference sequence). V lost 5 bases to trimming and J lost 5 bases, with 17 bases between them. This CDR3 is built from 15 residues. CDR3 residues: CASSPFGSGGDTQYF. DNA for the CDR3: TGTGCCAGCAGTCCCTTTGGATCCGGCGGAGATACGCAGTATTTT.

This rearrangement joins TRBV19 to TRBJ2-3; D not certain. Germline V CDR1 and CDR2: LNHDA, SQIVND (reference sequence). The CDR3 is 11 residues long. Deletions cut 3 bases from V and 6 bases from J, with 4 bases between. The CDR3 here is CASSMTDTQYF. For the CDR3, the DNA is TGTGCCAGTAGTATGACTGATACGCAGTATTTT.

V and J are TRBV6-5 and TRBJ2-7, with D tentatively TRBD1 or TRBD2 (5 bases each). The CDR3 is 14 amino acids. Looked up from germline, CDR1 is MNHEY and CDR2 is SVGAGI. V was trimmed by 6 bases and J by 3 bases, leaving 15 bases between them. The CDR3 protein is CASRRGVRGYEQYF. As DNA, the CDR3 is TGTGCCAGCAGGAGGGGCGTCCGAGGCTACGAGCAGTACTTC.

This clone came up once. V usage is TRBV7-2 and J usage is TRBJ1-2; 7 bases match TRBD1. The V segment lost 5 bases and the J segment 10 bases; nucleotides outside the gene matches: 19. The CDR3 runs to 16 residues. Looked up from germline, CDR1 is SGHTA and CDR2 is FQGNSA. DNA for the CDR3: TGTGCCAGCAGCCGAACTCATCCCGGACAGGACAACTTCTACACCTTC. This sequence encodes CASSRTHPGQDNFYTF. The full variable domain, its missing parts supplied by reference TRBV7-2 and TRBJ1-2, is GAGVSQSPSNKVTEKGKDVELRCDPISGHTALYWYRQSLGQGLEFLIYFQGNSAPDKSGLPSDRFSAERTGGSVSTLTIQRTQQEDSAVYLCASSRTHPGQDNFYTFGSGTRLTVV.

This clone was observed a single time. V usage is TRBV7-9 and J usage is TRBJ2-1, with TRBD2 matching over 8 bases. The CDR3 has 17 residues. The V and J ends lost 5 bases and 5 bases, in that order; junction bases with no gene match: 14. Germline loops: CDR1 SEHNR, CDR2 FQNEAQ (reference sequence). The CDR3 nucleotides read TGTGCCAGCAGCATAAGGCCCCCATCAGCGGGAGACAATGAGCAGTTCTTC. Protein sequence: CASSIRPPSAGDNEQFF. Supplemented by reference TRBV7-9 and TRBJ2-1, the full variable domain reads DTGVSQNPRHKITKRGQNVTFRCDPISEHNRLYWYRQTLGQGPEFLTYFQNEAQLEKSRLLSDRFSAERPKGSFSTLEIQRTEQGDSAMYLCASSIRPPSAGDNEQFFGPGTRLTVL.

J is TRBJ2-3 and V is TRBV5-1; D unresolved. V lost 2 bases and J lost 2, with 12 bases in between. The germline V gene encodes CDR1 SGHRS and CDR2 YFSETQ. The CDR3 totals 15 residues. CDR3 bases: TGCGCCAGCAGCTTTAGACCCCGAACCACAGATACGCAGTATTTT. Translating gives CASSFRPRTTDTQYF. The variable domain in full, completed from reference TRBV5-1 and TRBJ2-3, reads KAGVTQTPRYLIKTRGQQVTLSCSPISGHRSVSWYQQTPGQGLQFLFEYFSETQRNKGNFPGRFSGRQFSNSRSEMNVSTLELGDSALYLCASSFRPRTTDTQYFGPGTRLTVL.

The gene calls are TRBV25-1 and TRBJ2-7; D uncertain. V shed 4 bases and J shed 1 base, with 5 bases lying between them. The length of the CDR3 is 12 residues. Germline V CDR1 and CDR2: MGHDK, SYGVNS. The CDR3 DNA is TGTGCCAGCAGTGGCCTTTCCTACGAGCAGTACTTC. Translated, it gives CASSGLSYEQYF.

The chain carries TRBV15 and TRBJ1-4, with D perhaps matching TRBD1 (5 bases). The V end lost 5 bases, the J end lost 4 bases, and 11 bases lay between the germline ends. In germline, CDR1 is LNHNV, CDR2 YYDKDF (reference sequence). The CDR3 consists of 14 residues. The CDR3: CATSEGWLNEKLFF. The CDR3, as DNA: TGTGCCACCAGCGAGGGGTGGCTTAATGAAAAACTGTTTTTT. Together with reference TRBV15 and TRBJ1-4, the CDR3 gives the full variable domain: DAMVIQNPRYQVTQFGKPVTLSCSQTLNHNVMYWYQQKSSQAPKLLFHYYDKDFNNEADTPDNFQSRRPNTSFCFLDIRSPGLGDTAMYLCATSEGWLNEKLFFGSGTQLSVL.

This clone was counted only a few times. The V and J genes are TRBV13 and TRBJ1-1; tentative D call: TRBD1 (5 bases). CDR1 PRHDT and CDR2 FYEKMQ come from the germline V gene (reference sequence). Between the trimmed V and J ends, which lost 4 bases and 0 bases, there was a span of 18 bases. This CDR3 region has 17 residues. Written as DNA, the CDR3 is TGTGCCAGCAGCTCCTTGGTGGGGGAGTTCTTGAACACTGAAGCTTTCTTT. This gives the protein CASSSLVGEFLNTEAFF.

The V and J genes are TRBV19 and TRBJ2-1, with 8 bases that match TRBD2. This CDR3 has 15 residues. Germline V gives CDR1 LNHDA, CDR2 SQIVND (reference sequence). V lost 5 bases and J lost 3; bases outside the gene matches: 6. CDR3 sequence (DNA): TGTGCCAGTAGTTCAAGCGGGAGTGGCTACAATGAGCAGTTCTTC. It yields the protein CASSSSGSGYNEQFF. Full variable domain (remainder filled in from reference TRBV19 and TRBJ2-1): DGGITQSPKYLFRKEGQNVTLSCEQNLNHDAMYWYRQDPGQGLRLIYYSQIVNDFQKGDIAEGYSVSREKKESFPLTVTSAQKNPTAFYLCASSSSGSGYNEQFFGPGTRLTVL.

This clone was seen once. The chain joins TRBV7-9 to TRBJ2-7; 11 nucleotides agree with TRBD2. V was pared by 5 bases and J by 1 base, with 4 bases of the junction left unmatched. CDR3 length: 15 residues. Germline assignment: CDR1 SEHNR and CDR2 FQNEAQ (reference sequence). CDR3 sequence reads: CASSPPSGRSYEQYF. The CDR3 DNA is TGTGCCAGCAGCCCCCCTAGCGGGAGGTCCTACGAGCAGTACTTC.

V gene TRBV5-1 combines with J gene TRBJ2-5; D is unclear. CDR1 and CDR2 from the germline V gene are SGHRS and YFSETQ. The ends were cut back, 0 bases at V and 3 bases at J, with 6 bases in the middle. This CDR3 is built from 13 residues. This CDR3 is CASSLGGKETQYF. The CDR3 bases are TGCGCCAGCAGCTTGGGGGGTAAAGAGACCCAGTACTTC.

This chain joins TRBV13 and TRBJ2-5; D perhaps matches TRBD2 (5 bases). The J call is uncertain, as TRBJ2-7 better fits the DNA end. This CDR3 has 13 residues. CDR1 PRHDT and CDR2 FYEKMQ come from the germline V gene (reference sequence). CDR3 in amino acids: CASSLNRGYEQYF. CDR3 bases: TGTGCCAGCAGCCTAAACCGGGGATACGAGCAGTACTTC.

The J gene is TRBJ2-7, the V gene TRBV7-3; 12 bases fit TRBD2. The CDR3 runs 15 residues. Looked up from germline, CDR1 is SGHTA and CDR2 is FQGTGA. Trimming at V came to 2 bases and at J to 3 bases, leaving 2 bases not matched to a gene. CDR3 sequence: CASSLGLAGIYEQYF. As DNA, the CDR3 is TGTGCCAGCAGCTTAGGACTAGCGGGGATCTACGAGCAGTACTTC.